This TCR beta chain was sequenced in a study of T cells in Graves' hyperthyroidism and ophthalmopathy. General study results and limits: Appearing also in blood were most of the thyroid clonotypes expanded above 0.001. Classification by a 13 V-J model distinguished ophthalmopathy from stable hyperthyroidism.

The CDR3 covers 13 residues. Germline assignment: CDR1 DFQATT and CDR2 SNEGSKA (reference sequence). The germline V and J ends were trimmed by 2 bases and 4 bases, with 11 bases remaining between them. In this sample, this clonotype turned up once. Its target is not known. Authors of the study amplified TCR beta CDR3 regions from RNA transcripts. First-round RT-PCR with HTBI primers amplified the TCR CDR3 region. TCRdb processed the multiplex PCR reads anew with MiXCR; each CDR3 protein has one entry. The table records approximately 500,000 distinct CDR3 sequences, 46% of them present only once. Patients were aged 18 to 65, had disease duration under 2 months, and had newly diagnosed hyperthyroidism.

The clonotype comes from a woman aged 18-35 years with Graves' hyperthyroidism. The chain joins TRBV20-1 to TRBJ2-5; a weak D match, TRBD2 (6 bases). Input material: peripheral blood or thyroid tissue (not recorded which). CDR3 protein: CSARPLGGETQYF. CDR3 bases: TGCAGTGCTAGACCGTTGGGGGGAGAGACCCAGTACTTC.